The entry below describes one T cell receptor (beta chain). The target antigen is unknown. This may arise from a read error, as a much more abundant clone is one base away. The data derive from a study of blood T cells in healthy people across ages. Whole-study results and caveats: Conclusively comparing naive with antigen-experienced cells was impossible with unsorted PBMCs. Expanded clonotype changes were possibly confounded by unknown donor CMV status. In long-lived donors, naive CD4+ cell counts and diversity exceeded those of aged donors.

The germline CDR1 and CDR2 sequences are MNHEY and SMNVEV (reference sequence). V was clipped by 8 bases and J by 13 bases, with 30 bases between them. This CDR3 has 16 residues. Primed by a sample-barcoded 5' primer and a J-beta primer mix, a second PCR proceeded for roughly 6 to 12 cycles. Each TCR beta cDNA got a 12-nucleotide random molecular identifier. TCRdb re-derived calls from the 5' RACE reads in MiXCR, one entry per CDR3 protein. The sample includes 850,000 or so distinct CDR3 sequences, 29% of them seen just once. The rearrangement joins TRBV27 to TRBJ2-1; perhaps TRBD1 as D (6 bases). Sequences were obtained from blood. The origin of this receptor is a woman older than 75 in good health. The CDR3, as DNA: TGTGCCAGCCGAGGTCCGACCGGGACATCCCAAGAGACCCAGTTCTTC. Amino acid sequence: CASRGPTGTSQETQFF.